This TCR beta chain was identified during a study of molecular identifiers for immune sequencing clone quantification. MiXCR was run by TCRdb on the PCR reads, yielding one entry per CDR3 protein. The sample records about 320,000 distinct CDR3 sequences, roughly a quarter being singletons. The clonotype was recovered from a human donor in good health. Some libraries in this study had Jurkat cell RNA spiked in. What was sequenced was naive CD8+ T cells from blood, with Jurkat cell RNA spiked in. Subset in this sample: FACS-sorted CD8+CD4-CCR7+CD45RA+ naive T cells.

In DNA, the CDR3 is TGTGCCAGCAGCGAACCAACAGGGGGGGTCACTCCGGCGGATTATGGCTACACCTTC. Protein: CASSEPTGGVTPADYGYTF. The rearrangement links TRBV5-5 to TRBJ1-2, with 8 bases lining up with TRBD1. The CDR3 covers 19 residues. Germline V gene data show CDR1 as SGHKS and CDR2 as YYEKEE (reference sequence). J gave up 5 bases and V 4 bases, and 22 bases lay outside the gene matches.